The 28 T cell receptor beta chains below all came from one sample that was sequenced in a study of blood T cell repertoires in COVID-19. Generated by immunoSEQ multiplex PCR, the TCRdb table keeps only in-frame clones and is missing some. This repertoire shows 35,000 to 40,000 clones, around 77% found once; its top ten account for roughly 35%. The source material was peripheral blood. All receptors come from an elderly man with active or convalescent COVID-19.

The V gene is TRBV6-1, the J gene TRBJ1-1; D is ambiguous. Germline-derived CDR1 and CDR2 are MNHNS and SASEGT. The CDR3 contains 16 residues. V was cut by 0 bases and J by 4 bases, with 15 bases left in between. CDR3 region: CASSEARRADVTEAFF. CDR3 nucleotides: TGTGCCAGCAGTGAAGCGCGGAGGGCTGATGTCACTGAAGCTTTCTTT.

The chain has TRBV5-1 and TRBJ2-1; D remains unclear. Germline values: CDR1 SGHRS, CDR2 YFSETQ. The CDR3 covers 13 residues. V was trimmed by 0 bases and J by 4 bases, leaving 5 bases between them. CDR3 DNA: TGCGCCAGCAGCTTGGGACTGTACAATGAGCAGTTCTTC. Residues: CASSLGLYNEQFF.

This clone was detected once. This chain uses TRBV27 with TRBJ2-1; D is possibly TRBD1 (6 bases). Germline V gene data show CDR1 as MNHEY and CDR2 as SMNVEV (reference sequence). With 2 bases removed from V and 2 bases from J, the gap between germline ends came to 10 bases. The CDR3 loop spans 15 amino acids. In DNA form, the CDR3 reads TGTGCCAGCAGTTTAACAGGACAGCCCTACAATGAGCAGTTCTTC. The encoded protein is CASSLTGQPYNEQFF.

The chain combines TRBV5-5 with TRBJ2-1, with a tentative D call TRBD2 (6 bases). Germline V lookup: CDR1 SGHKS, CDR2 YYEKEE (reference sequence). Trimming left V 4 bases short and J 6 bases short, with 17 bases between. The CDR3 loop spans 15 amino acids. As DNA, the CDR3 is TGTGCCAGCAGCCGCTCTGCGGGGAGCGGCAATGAGCAGTTCTTC. Residues: CASSRSAGSGNEQFF.

V usage is TRBV19 and J usage is TRBJ1-2; 9 positions match TRBD1. The CDR3 contains 15 residues. Germline values: CDR1 LNHDA, CDR2 SQIVND (reference sequence). After removal of 5 bases from V and 3 bases from J, the junction contained 7 bases not matched to a gene. CDR3 sequence reads: CASSDIQGADYGYTF. CDR3 DNA: TGTGCCAGTAGTGACATACAGGGGGCGGACTATGGCTACACCTTC.

The chain combines TRBV11-3 with TRBJ2-7, with a weak D call TRBD1 (6 bases). From germline, CDR1 is SGHNT and CDR2 YENEEA. The V end lost 3 bases, the J end lost 3 bases, and 12 bases lay between the germline ends. The length of the CDR3 is 14 residues. This CDR3 is CASSLGQGGYEQYF. The CDR3 DNA reads as TGTGCCAGCAGCTTGGGACAAGGCGGCTACGAGCAGTACTTC.

V is TRBV6-4 and J is TRBJ2-5, with TRBD2 matching 8 bases. From germline, CDR1 is MRHNA and CDR2 SNTAGT. V lost 9 bases and J lost 3; bases outside the gene matches: 12. The CDR3 is 15 residues long. CDR3 nucleotide sequence: TGTGCCAGTCGTAGAGCGGGAGCGGGTAAAGAGACCCAGTACTTC. Its protein is CASRRAGAGKETQYF.

The V gene is TRBV3-1 (or the pseudogene TRBV3-2), the J gene TRBJ1-6, with a possible D match to TRBD1 (5 bases). The CDR3 has 13 residues. The germline CDR1 and CDR2 sequences are LGHDT and YNNKEL (reference sequence). V lost 5 bases and J lost 7, with 9 bases in between. The CDR3 DNA reads TGTGCCAGCAGCAGCAAGGGGAATTCACCCCTCCACTTT. Encoded protein: CASSSKGNSPLHF.

The V gene is TRBV27, the J gene TRBJ2-7, with D possibly TRBD1 on 6 matching bases. The V end lost 6 bases, the J end lost 5 bases, and 11 bases lay between the germline ends. CDR1 MNHEY and CDR2 SMNVEV come from the germline V gene (reference sequence). There are 12 residues in the CDR3. CDR3 coding DNA: TGTGCCAGCAGAACAGGGTTCAACGAGCAGTACTTC. Its protein product is CASRTGFNEQYF.

This chain's CDR3 is CASRTTSNQPQHF. The DNA of the CDR3 is TGTGCCAGTCGGACAACTAGCAATCAGCCCCAGCATTTT. The chain links TRBV28 to TRBJ1-5; D possibly corresponds to TRBD1 (5 bases). CDR3 length equals 13 residues. With 9 bases removed from V and 0 bases from J, the gap between germline ends came to 9 bases. Germline V CDR1 and CDR2: MDHEN, SYDVKM.

The chain links TRBV27 to TRBJ1-4, with 8 bases aligning to TRBD1. The V gene end was trimmed by 6 bases and the J gene end by 7 bases; junction bases not matched to a gene: 10. Germline V lookup: CDR1 MNHEY, CDR2 SMNVEV (reference sequence). This CDR3 is built from 15 residues. CDR3 bases: TGTGCCAGCAGCCCCCGGACAGGGCCAGGTGAAAAACTGTTTTTT. Protein product: CASSPRTGPGEKLFF.

The J gene is TRBJ2-7, the V gene TRBV13, with TRBD2 identical over 11 bases. V trimming: 3 bases; J trimming: 7 bases; junction bases outside the gene matches: 5. The germline CDR1 and CDR2 sequences are PRHDT and FYEKMQ (reference sequence). The CDR3 is 14 amino acids. CDR3: CASSFSGRAGEQYF. Here the CDR3 DNA reads TGTGCCAGCAGCTTTAGCGGGAGGGCCGGTGAGCAGTACTTC.

The rearrangement joins TRBV5-4 to TRBJ2-4; 12 positions agree with TRBD1. CDR1 SGHNT and CDR2 YYREEE come from the germline V gene (reference sequence). CDR3 length: 17 amino acids. Germline trimming cut 4 bases from V and 1 base from J; bases unmatched to any gene: 6. The CDR3 bases are TGTGCCAGCAGCCCCGGGACAGGGGGCATCGCCAAAAACATTCAGTACTTC. Protein product: CASSPGTGGIAKNIQYF.

The J gene is TRBJ1-2, the V gene TRBV7-9; D is uncertain. The CDR3 contains 13 residues. Trimming stripped 5 bases from V and 13 bases from J, with 20 bases between. Germline CDR1 and CDR2: SEHNR and FQNEAQ (reference sequence). CDR3 loop: CASSPSEVSRPTF. CDR3 bases: TGTGCCAGCAGCCCCTCGGAGGTCTCAAGGCCCACCTTC.

V usage is TRBV27 and J usage is TRBJ2-5; D unclear. The germline gives CDR1 MNHEY, CDR2 SMNVEV (reference sequence). With 0 bases removed from V and 1 base from J, the gap between germline ends came to 3 bases. The CDR3 runs 13 residues. CDR3 nucleotide sequence: TGTGCCAGCAGTTTATCCTCCCAAGAGACCCAGTACTTC. Amino acid sequence: CASSLSSQETQYF.

J is TRBJ1-2 and V is TRBV9; a weak D match, TRBD1 (6 bases). Per germline, CDR1 SGDLS and CDR2 YYNGEE. The CDR3 is made up of 11 amino acids. Between the trimmed V and J ends, which lost 3 bases and 8 bases, there was a span of 8 bases. CDR3 protein: CASSGGLGYTF. For the CDR3, the DNA is TGTGCCAGCAGCGGGGGGCTAGGCTACACCTTC.

About this clone itself: Other DNA sequences in the sample encode the same CDR3. The rearrangement joins TRBV5-1 to TRBJ1-5, with TRBD1 identical over 9 bases. The CDR3 totals 14 residues. Germline CDR1 is SGHRS and CDR2 is YFSETQ. J was trimmed by 7 bases and V by 1 base; bases with no gene match: 3. The CDR3 nucleotides are TGCGCCAGCAGCTTGACAGGGGGCGACCAGCCCCAGCATTTT. It is translated as CASSLTGGDQPQHF.

The chain uses TRBV29-1 and TRBJ1-1, with a tentative D call TRBD1 (5 bases). This CDR3 spans 12 amino acids. Between the trimmed V and J ends, which lost 5 bases and 1 base, there was a span of 8 bases. Germline V lookup: CDR1 SQVTM, CDR2 ANQGSEA. CDR3 protein: CSVLGGNTEAFF. CDR3 nucleotide sequence: TGCAGCGTTCTGGGGGGGAACACTGAAGCTTTCTTT.

The chain couples TRBV18 to TRBJ1-1; 10 bases are a match to TRBD1. Germline V gene data show CDR1 as KGHSH and CDR2 as LQKENI. The V and J ends lost 3 bases and 2 bases, in that order; junction bases with no gene match: 3. The CDR3 length is 15 residues. DNA of the CDR3: TGTGCCAGCTCACCGACAGGGGGCGGAAACACTGAAGCTTTCTTT. Its translation: CASSPTGGGNTEAFF.

The rearrangement joins TRBV6-6 to TRBJ2-1; 9 nucleotides line up with TRBD2. The CDR3 covers 14 residues. The germline gives CDR1 MNHNY, CDR2 SVGAGI (reference sequence). V gave up 10 bases and J gave up 5 bases; unmatched junction bases: 9. Written as DNA, the CDR3 is TGTGCCACTCAGGATAGCGGGAGACACAATGAGCAGTTCTTC. Its translation: CATQDSGRHNEQFF.

The chain is built from TRBV11-2 and TRBJ2-5; no reliable D call. Trimming removed 3 bases at V and 5 bases at J, with 13 bases between. CDR1 and CDR2 from the germline V gene are SGHAT and FQNNGV. This CDR3 has 14 residues. CDR3 residues: CASSFPGSGETQYF. For the CDR3, the DNA is TGTGCCAGCAGCTTCCCAGGTAGTGGGGAGACCCAGTACTTC.

The V and J genes are TRBV6-5 and TRBJ1-1, with unresolved D. Trimming took 3 bases from V and 4 from J, leaving 12 bases between them. The germline CDR1 and CDR2 sequences are MNHEY and SVGAGI. The CDR3 is made up of 14 amino acids. CDR3 residues: CASSYRGMSTEAFF. For the CDR3, the DNA is TGTGCCAGCAGTTATCGGGGAATGAGCACTGAAGCTTTCTTT.

This clone was detected once. CDR3 coding DNA: TGCAGCGTTGAAGACCCCTACGGGGGGGCGGGAGATGATCAAGAGACCCAGTACTTC. Residues: CSVEDPYGGAGDDQETQYF. The chain links TRBV29-1 to TRBJ2-5; 8 bases line up with TRBD2. Germline V lookup: CDR1 SQVTM, CDR2 ANQGSEA. V was pared by 0 bases and J by 2 bases, with 17 bases of the junction left unmatched. There are 19 residues in the CDR3.

In its sample, this clone was seen a few times. CDR3 region: CASSSRDRHEKLFF. As DNA, the CDR3 is TGTGCCAGTAGTTCTCGGGACAGACATGAAAAACTGTTTTTT. The V and J genes are TRBV19 and TRBJ1-4; 7 positions match TRBD1. After removal of 5 bases from V and 6 bases from J, the junction contained 6 bases not matched to a gene. Germline V gene sequence: CDR1 LNHDA, CDR2 SQIVND (reference sequence). This CDR3 is built from 14 residues.

V and J are TRBV7-3 and TRBJ2-3; the D gene is possibly TRBD2 (5 bases). This CDR3 region has 13 residues. Trimming left V 11 bases short and J 2 bases short, with 14 bases between. Germline-derived CDR1 and CDR2 are SGHTA and FQGTGA. The CDR3 nucleotides are TGTGCCTCCTATCGGCGGGCCACAGATACGCAGTATTTT. It is translated as CASYRRATDTQYF.

The J gene is TRBJ1-6, the V gene TRBV2; a weak D match, TRBD1 (5 bases). The CDR3 totals 14 residues. Germline V gene lookup returns CDR1 SNHLY and CDR2 FYNNEI. The V end was cut by 6 bases, the J end by 10 bases, with 16 bases between. This CDR3 reads CASSPTRGKSPLHF. CDR3 bases: TGTGCCAGCAGCCCGACAAGGGGTAAATCACCCCTCCACTTT. Drawing the rest from reference TRBV2 and TRBJ1-6, the complete variable domain is EPEVTQTPSHQVTQMGQEVILRCVPISNHLYFYWYRQILGQKVEFLVSFYNNEISEKSEIFDDQFSVERPDGSNFTLKIRSTKLEDSAMYFCASSPTRGKSPLHFGNGTRLTVT.

V usage is TRBV30 and J usage is TRBJ2-7; D not certain. The CDR3 loop spans 12 amino acids. The germline V gene has CDR1 GTSNPN and CDR2 SVGIG (reference sequence). Deletions cut 3 bases from V and 3 bases from J, with 9 bases between. The CDR3 sequence is CAWRLNFYEQYF. The CDR3 nucleotides are TGTGCCTGGAGACTTAATTTCTACGAGCAGTACTTC. Together with reference TRBV30 and TRBJ2-7, the CDR3 gives the full variable domain: SQTIHQWPATLVQPVGSPLSLECTVEGTSNPNLYWYRQAAGRGLQLLFYSVGIGQISSEVPQNLSASRPQDRQFILSSKKLLLSDSGFYLCAWRLNFYEQYFGPGTRLTVT.

The J gene is TRBJ1-1, the V gene TRBV2, with D tentatively TRBD1 (6 bases). Trimming took 6 bases from V and 7 from J, leaving 12 bases between them. The germline gives CDR1 SNHLY, CDR2 FYNNEI. This CDR3 has 12 amino acids. The CDR3 nucleotides read TGTGCCAGCAGCGCGACAGGTCATGAAGCTTTCTTT. Translating gives CASSATGHEAFF.